This T cell receptor (beta chain) was captured in a study of blood T cell repertoires in COVID-19. Study background: Spain, Italy and the United States supplied samples that represented acute and convalescent COVID-19. In each case, the material was cDNA or gDNA derived from T cells, B-cell-depleted T cells, or PBMCs.

Original processing methods: Using reference gene primer amplification, nucleated cell counts were estimated. The assay was immunoSEQ multiplex PCR, and TCRdb's table has in-frame clones only and misses some. V and J calls and clone size are those listed in that table; D and trimming were worked out from the DNA. The sample has about 260,000 clones, about 87% seen once. This clone was recorded only once. The CDR3 length is 22 residues. Germline-derived CDR1 and CDR2 are SGDLS and YYNGEE. Losses at the gene ends were 0 bases for V and 5 bases for J; bases not matched to a gene: 23. Seattle patient enrollment occurred during active infection, with longitudinal follow-up thereafter.

This receptor was taken from a woman aged 70-85 years with COVID-19, enrolled during active disease. The sequenced material came from peripheral blood. V is TRBV9 and J is TRBJ2-1, with 10 bases lining up with TRBD2. The CDR3 loop is CASSVGVGDPLAGQYPHNEQFF. CDR3 coding DNA: TGTGCCAGCAGCGTAGGCGTGGGAGATCCACTAGCGGGGCAGTACCCTCACAATGAGCAGTTCTTC.